This TCR beta chain is drawn from a study of blood T cells in healthy people across ages. The use of a sample-barcoded 5' primer and a J-beta primer mix characterized a second PCR of 7 to 11 cycles. Every cDNA molecule carried a tag from a template-switch adaptor bearing 12 random nucleotides. TCRdb recomputed calls from the 5' RACE reads with MiXCR, one row per CDR3 protein. This table holds 500,000 to 700,000 distinct CDR3 sequences, around 31% found once. The V end lost 3 bases, the J end lost 0 bases, and 15 bases lay between the germline ends. Germline assignment: CDR1 LNHDA and CDR2 SQIVND (reference sequence). The CDR3 contains 17 residues. Donors gave roughly 9.1 milliliters of peripheral blood apiece. As for this clonotype: The target antigen is unknown.

Notes on the study in general: Older individuals had lower TCR beta diversity per million T cells (the decline was roughly linear).

What was sequenced was blood. This sequence joins TRBV19 and TRBJ1-5, with D unresolved. This clonotype originated in a woman older than 75 in good health. The CDR3 sequence is CASSITRATYSNQPQHF. For the CDR3, the DNA is TGTGCCAGTAGTATCACAAGGGCCACGTATAGCAATCAGCCCCAGCATTTT.